This T cell receptor beta chain was recovered during a study of CD8 T cells in ankylosing spondylitis. The study, taken as a whole, reports: Clones linked to the disease showed a CD8+ phenotype. They occurred at relatively low frequencies in peripheral blood. Disease-linked clones reportedly concentrated significantly in matched ankylosing spondylitis synovial fluid. What appeared characteristic of ankylosing spondylitis blood was a TCR beta motif of eight highly homologous variants.

TCR beta libraries were made by quantitative 5'-RACE with molecular barcodes. One entry per CDR3 protein, called by TCRdb with MiXCR from the 5' RACE reads. The sample has a few hundred thousand distinct CDR3 sequences; 11% are singletons. In this sample, this clonotype turned up a few times. What it binds is not known. The material sequenced was blood, either unsorted or a sorted T cell fraction (not recorded which). This receptor was taken from a female donor with ankylosing spondylitis or in good health (not recorded which).

The CDR3 spells CAISEKGLVGSRAIDEQYF. The CDR3 region has the DNA TGTGCCATCAGTGAGAAAGGGTTGGTCGGTTCGCGGGCTATCGACGAGCAGTACTTC. The gene calls are TRBV10-3 and TRBJ2-7, with a weak D call TRBD2 (5 bases). This CDR3 is 19 amino acids long. Trimming took 2 bases from V and 5 from J, leaving 28 bases between them. Germline CDR1 reads ENHRY; CDR2 reads SYGVKD.